The source of this T cell receptor (beta chain) is a study of blood T cell repertoires in COVID-19. Study-wide context: Spain, Italy and the United States supplied samples that represented acute and convalescent COVID-19. Sources were T cells, B-cell-depleted T cells, or PBMCs; the material itself was cDNA or gDNA.

In the study's own analysis: Reference gene primer amplification in the assay estimated nucleated cell counts. Using immunoSEQ multiplex PCR, the repertoire was profiled, and TCRdb retains in-frame clones only, with some absent. V, J and clone size are those of that table, while D and trimming were read from the DNA. In the table there are 90,000 to 120,000 clones, just over 90% of which are singletons. The CDR3 is 14 residues long. Germline CDR1 and CDR2: LNHDA and SQIVND (reference sequence). V shed 6 bases and J 5 bases; nucleotides not matched to a gene: 8. Specimen: peripheral blood. The sequence derives from a woman in her thirties with acute or convalescent COVID-19. The chain recombines TRBV19 with TRBJ2-5, with TRBD2 matching over 8 bases. CDR3 loop: CASRASGRGETQYF. The DNA for the CDR3 is TGTGCCAGTAGGGCGAGCGGGAGAGGGGAGACCCAGTACTTC.